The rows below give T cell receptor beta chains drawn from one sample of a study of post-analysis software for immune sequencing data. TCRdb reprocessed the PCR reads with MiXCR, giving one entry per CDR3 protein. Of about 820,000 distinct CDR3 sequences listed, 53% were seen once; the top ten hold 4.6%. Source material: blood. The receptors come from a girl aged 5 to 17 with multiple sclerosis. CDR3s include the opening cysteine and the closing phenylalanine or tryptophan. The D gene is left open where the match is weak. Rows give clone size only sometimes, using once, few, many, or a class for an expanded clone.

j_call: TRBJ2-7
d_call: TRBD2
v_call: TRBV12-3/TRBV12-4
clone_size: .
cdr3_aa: CASSTSGRAVEQYF
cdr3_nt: TGTGCCAGCAGCACGAGCGGGAGGGCCGTAGAGCAGTACTTC

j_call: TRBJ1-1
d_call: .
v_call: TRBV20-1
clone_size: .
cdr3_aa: CSARGGNTEAFF
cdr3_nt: TGCAGTGCTAGGGGGGGGAATACTGAAGCTTTCTTT

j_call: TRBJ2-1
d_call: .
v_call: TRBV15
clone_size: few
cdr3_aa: CATSPGPWDEQFF
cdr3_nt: TGTGCCACCAGCCCAGGCCCATGGGATGAGCAGTTCTTC

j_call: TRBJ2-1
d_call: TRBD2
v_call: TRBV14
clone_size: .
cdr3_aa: CASSPRAGVYNEQFF
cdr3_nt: TGCGCCAGCAGCCCCAGAGCGGGAGTCTACAATGAGCAGTTCTTC

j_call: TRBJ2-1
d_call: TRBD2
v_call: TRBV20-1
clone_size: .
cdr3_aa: CSARGEGSYNEQFF
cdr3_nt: TGCAGTGCTAGGGGGGAGGGGTCCTACAATGAGCAGTTCTTC

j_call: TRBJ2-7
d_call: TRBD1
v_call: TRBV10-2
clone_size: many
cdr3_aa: CASRQGAYEQYF
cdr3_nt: TGCGCCAGCAGACAGGGGGCCTACGAGCAGTACTTC

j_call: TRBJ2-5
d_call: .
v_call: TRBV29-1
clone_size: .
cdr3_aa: CSAAGGEERTQYF
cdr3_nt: TGCAGCGCCGCAGGCGGGGAAGAGAGGACCCAGTACTTC

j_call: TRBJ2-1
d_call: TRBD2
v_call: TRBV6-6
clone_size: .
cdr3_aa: CASSYLGLAGGENEQFF
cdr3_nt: TGTGCCAGCAGTTACCTCGGACTAGCGGGGGGGGAGAATGAGCAGTTCTTC

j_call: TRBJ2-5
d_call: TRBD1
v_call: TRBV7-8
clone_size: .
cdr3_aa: CACSLGQTRQETQYF
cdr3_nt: TGTGCCTGCAGCTTGGGACAGACCAGACAAGAGACCCAGTACTTC

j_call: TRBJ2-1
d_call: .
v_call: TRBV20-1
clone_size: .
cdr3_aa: CSARDRLGFEQFF
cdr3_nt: TGCAGTGCTAGAGATCGGCTAGGTTTTGAGCAGTTCTTC

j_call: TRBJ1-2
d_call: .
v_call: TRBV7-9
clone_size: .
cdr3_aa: CASSSDSRGSSYTF
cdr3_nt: TGTGCCAGCAGCTCCGACAGCCGGGGGTCGAGCTACACCTTC

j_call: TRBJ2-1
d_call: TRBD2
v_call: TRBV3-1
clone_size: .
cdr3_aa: CASSQGTGTRAYNEQFF
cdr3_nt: TGTGCCAGCAGCCAAGGGACCGGGACTAGGGCCTACAATGAGCAGTTCTTC

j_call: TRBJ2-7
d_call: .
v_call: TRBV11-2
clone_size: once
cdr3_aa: CASSLVSPGTYEQYF
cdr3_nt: TGTGCCAGCAGCTTAGTTAGCCCGGGGACCTACGAGCAGTACTTC

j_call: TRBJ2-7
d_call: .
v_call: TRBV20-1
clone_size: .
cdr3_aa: CSASRQAPYEQYF
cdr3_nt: TGCAGTGCTTCCCGACAGGCTCCCTACGAGCAGTACTTC

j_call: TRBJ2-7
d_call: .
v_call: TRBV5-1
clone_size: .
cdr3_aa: CASSAGDEQYF
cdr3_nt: TGCGCCAGCAGCGCAGGGGACGAGCAGTACTTC

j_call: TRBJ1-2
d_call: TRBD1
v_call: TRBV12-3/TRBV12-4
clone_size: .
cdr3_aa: CASSQQGYGYTF
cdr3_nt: TGTGCCAGCAGTCAACAGGGGTATGGCTACACCTTC

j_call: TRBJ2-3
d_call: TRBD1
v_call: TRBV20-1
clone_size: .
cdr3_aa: CSARGQGRRDTQYF
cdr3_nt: TGCAGTGCTAGAGGACAGGGCAGGAGGGATACGCAGTATTTT

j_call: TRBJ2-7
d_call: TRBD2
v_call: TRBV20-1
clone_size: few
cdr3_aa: CSARGVAGETYEQYF
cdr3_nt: TGCAGTGCTAGAGGGGTAGCGGGAGAAACCTACGAGCAGTACTTC

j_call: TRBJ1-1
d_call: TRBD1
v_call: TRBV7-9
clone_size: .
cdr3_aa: CASSLGTGGSAEAFF
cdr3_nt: TGTGCCAGCAGCTTAGGGACAGGGGGATCCGCTGAAGCTTTCTTT

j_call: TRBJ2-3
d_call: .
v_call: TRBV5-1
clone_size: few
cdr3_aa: CASSLWSDTQYF
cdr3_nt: TGCGCCAGCAGCTTGTGGTCAGATACGCAGTATTTT

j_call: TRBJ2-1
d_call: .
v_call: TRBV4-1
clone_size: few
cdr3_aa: CASSQVSRVFNEQFF
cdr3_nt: TGCGCCAGCAGCCAAGTTTCTAGAGTCTTTAATGAGCAGTTCTTC

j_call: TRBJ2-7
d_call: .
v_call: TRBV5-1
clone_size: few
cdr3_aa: CASSLRPSQWEQYF
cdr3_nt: TGCGCCAGCAGCTTGCGGCCATCCCAATGGGAGCAGTACTTC